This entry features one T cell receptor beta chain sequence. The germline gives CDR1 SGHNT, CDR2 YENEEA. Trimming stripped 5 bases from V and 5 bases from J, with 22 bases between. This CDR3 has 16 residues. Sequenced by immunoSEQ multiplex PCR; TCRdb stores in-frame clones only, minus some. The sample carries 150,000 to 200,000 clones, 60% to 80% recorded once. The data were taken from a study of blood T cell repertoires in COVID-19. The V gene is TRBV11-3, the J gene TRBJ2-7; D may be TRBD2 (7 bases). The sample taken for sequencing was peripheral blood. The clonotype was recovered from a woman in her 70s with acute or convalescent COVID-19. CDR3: CASSLGGGGPSDEQYF. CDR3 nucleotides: TGTGCCAGCAGCCTCGGGGGAGGGGGGCCCTCTGACGAGCAGTACTTC.